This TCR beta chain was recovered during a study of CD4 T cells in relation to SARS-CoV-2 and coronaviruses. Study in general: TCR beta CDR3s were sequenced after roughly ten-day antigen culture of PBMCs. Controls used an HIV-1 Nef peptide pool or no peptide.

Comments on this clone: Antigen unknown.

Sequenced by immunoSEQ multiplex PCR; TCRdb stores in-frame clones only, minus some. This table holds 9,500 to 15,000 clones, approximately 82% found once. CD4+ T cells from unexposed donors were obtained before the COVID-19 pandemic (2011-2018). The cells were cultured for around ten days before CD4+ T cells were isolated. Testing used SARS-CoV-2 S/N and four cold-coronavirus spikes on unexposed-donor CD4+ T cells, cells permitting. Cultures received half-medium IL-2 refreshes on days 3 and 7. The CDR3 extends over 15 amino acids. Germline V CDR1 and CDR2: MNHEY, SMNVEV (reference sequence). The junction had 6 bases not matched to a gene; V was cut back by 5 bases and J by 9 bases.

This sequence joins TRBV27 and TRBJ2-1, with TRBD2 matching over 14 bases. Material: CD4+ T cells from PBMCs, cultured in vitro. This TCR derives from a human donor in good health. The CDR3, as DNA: TGTGCCAGCAGTCCGGGGACTAGCGGGAGAGGTGAGCAGTTCTTC. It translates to CASSPGTSGRGEQFF.